These 17 T cell receptor beta chains were sequenced from one sample in a study of cytomegalovirus exposure and HLA in healthy donors. Researchers ran the PCR with 60 Vbeta and 13 Jbeta primers. Clones were read by immunoSEQ multiplex PCR, and TCRdb kept only the in-frame ones, dropping some. The table shows tens of thousands of clones, with more than 55% occurring only once. The sample was PBMCs. The receptors shown here come from a woman between 45 and 60 years old in good health and CMV-seropositive.

A few counts support this clone. CDR3 amino acids: CASSLWSTEAFF. The CDR3 DNA sequence: TGTGCCAGCAGTTTATGGAGCACTGAAGCTTTCTTT. The V call is TRBV28, the J call TRBJ1-1; D ambiguous. The ends were cut back, 0 bases at V and 4 bases at J, with 3 bases in the middle. The CDR3 is made up of 12 amino acids. Germline CDR1 MDHEN, CDR2 SYDVKM.

This chain uses TRBV7-9 with TRBJ1-2; D unresolved. This CDR3 has 14 amino acids. The V gene's germline CDR1 is SEHNR and CDR2 FQNEAQ (reference sequence). Trimming pared 4 bases from V and 1 base from J, leaving 10 bases between. The CDR3, as DNA: TGTGCCAGCAGCTATTATCAGGTTAACTATGGCTACACCTTC. It translates to CASSYYQVNYGYTF.

The sample holds a few counts of this clone. This chain links TRBV15 with TRBJ1-2; D is unresolved. The CDR3 runs to 16 residues. Germline V gives CDR1 LNHNV, CDR2 YYDKDF (reference sequence). Trimming left V 0 bases short and J 6 bases short, with 17 bases between. The CDR3 sequence: CATSRDLGYDGNGYTF. The CDR3 DNA is TGTGCCACCAGCAGAGATTTGGGGTACGACGGGAATGGCTACACCTTC.

This clone has just a few counts. The chain joins TRBV10-3 to TRBJ2-1, with a possible D match to TRBD1 (8 bases). Trimming left V 3 bases short and J 10 bases short, with 28 bases between. Germline V gives CDR1 ENHRY, CDR2 SYGVKD. The CDR3 runs 18 residues. The CDR3 DNA sequence: TGTGCCATCAGTGACCGACGTTGGGAGGGACAGGACGGGTGGGAGCAGTTCTTC. Translated, it gives CAISDRRWEGQDGWEQFF.

This chain connects TRBV6-6 to TRBJ1-2, with 8 bases aligning to TRBD1. Per the germline V gene, CDR1 is MNHNY and CDR2 is SVGAGI (reference sequence). The CDR3 length is 14 residues. The junction had 7 bases not matched to a gene; V was cut back by 6 bases and J by 4 bases. The CDR3 loop reads CASRGQVLLYGYTF. The CDR3 DNA reads as TGTGCCAGCAGGGGACAGGTGCTTCTCTATGGCTACACCTTC.

This clone was seen more than once but under ten times. The sample contains more than one DNA sequence encoding this CDR3. This chain joins TRBV9 and TRBJ1-5; D remains unclear. This CDR3 spans 15 amino acids. Trimming stripped 0 bases from V and 0 bases from J, with 7 bases between. Germline CDR1 and CDR2: SGDLS and YYNGEE. CDR3 sequence reads: CASSVGGYSNQPQHF. In DNA form, the CDR3 reads TGTGCCAGCAGCGTAGGAGGGTATAGCAATCAGCCCCAGCATTTT.

The V and J genes are TRBV18 and TRBJ2-5; 7 bases map to TRBD2. Germline CDR1 reads KGHSH; CDR2 reads LQKENI. This CDR3 region has 17 residues. J lost 2 bases, V lost 5 bases, and 14 bases had no gene match. The DNA of the CDR3 is TGTGCCAGCTCAGTAGGACTACAGTTCGGGGGGCAAGAGACCCAGTACTTC. Amino acids: CASSVGLQFGGQETQYF.

Notes on this clone: At one end the junction does not follow the germline gene, possibly because of a read error. The CDR3 DNA reads TGTTCCAGCAGCTTAATTGACAACTTAGCTTTCTTT. This sequence encodes CSSSLIDNLAFF. The V and J genes are TRBV7-9 and TRBJ1-1; no firm D call. CDR1 SEHNR and CDR2 FQNEAQ come from the germline V gene (reference sequence). CDR3 length equals 12 residues.

This clone was observed a few times. The chain joins TRBV6-1 to TRBJ2-7; tentative D call: TRBD2 (6 bases). V lost 1 base to trimming and J lost 4 bases, with 11 bases between them. This CDR3 region has 14 residues. The germline CDR1 and CDR2 sequences are MNHNS and SASEGT. The CDR3 protein is CASSEESGVYEQYF. The CDR3 nucleotides are TGTGCCAGCAGTGAAGAGTCGGGAGTGTACGAGCAGTACTTC.

The chain is built from TRBV21-1 and TRBJ2-7; the table calls TRBD1, which could not be checked here. TRBV21-1 is listed as a pseudogene. The CDR3 covers 16 residues. The CDR3 DNA reads as TGTGCCAGCAGCAGGTCAATGGGACAAGACCTTTACGAGCAGTACTTC. Its protein is CASSRSMGQDLYEQYF.

The chain employs TRBV7-3 and TRBJ1-2; the match to TRBD1 covers 8 bases. Unmatched junction bases numbered 5, after V lost 5 bases and J lost 6 bases. Germline V gene lookup returns CDR1 SGHTA and CDR2 FQGTGA. This CDR3 is built from 13 residues. The CDR3 protein is CASSVDRDHGYTF. The DNA for the CDR3 is TGTGCCAGCAGCGTGGACAGGGACCATGGCTACACCTTC.

The table lists this clone with a count of one. This chain connects TRBV11-3 to TRBJ2-2; a weak D match, TRBD1 (5 bases). V lost 6 bases and J 5 bases, leaving 13 bases between the germline ends. The CDR3 has 14 amino acids. Germline CDR1 is SGHNT and CDR2 is YENEEA. Here the CDR3 reads CASSSHPGTGELFF. The CDR3 nucleotides read TGTGCCAGCAGTTCCCACCCAGGGACCGGGGAGCTGTTTTTT.

The genes are TRBV5-6 and TRBJ1-2; D possibly corresponds to TRBD1 (6 bases). V was cut by 1 base and J by 0 bases, with 7 bases left in between. The CDR3 runs 14 residues. Looked up from germline, CDR1 is SGHDT and CDR2 is YYEEEE. CDR3 sequence reads: CASSLQGSNYGYTF. CDR3 bases: TGTGCCAGCAGCTTGCAGGGGTCTAACTATGGCTACACCTTC. The entire variable domain, with the rest obtained from reference TRBV5-6 and TRBJ1-2, is as follows: DAGVTQSPTHLIKTRGQQVTLRCSPKSGHDTVSWYQQALGQGPQFIFQYYEEEERQRGNFPDRFSGHQFPNYSSELNVNALLLGDSALYLCASSLQGSNYGYTFGSGTRLTVV.

The chain is built from TRBV10-3 and TRBJ1-2; 9 bases match TRBD1. CDR1 is ENHRY, CDR2 SYGVKD, per germline. This CDR3 region has 14 residues. V shed 9 bases and J 6 bases; nucleotides not matched to a gene: 11. CDR3 region: CAIGTGTGYNGYTF. DNA for the CDR3: TGTGCCATTGGCACCGGGACAGGGTATAATGGCTACACCTTC.

The J gene is TRBJ2-1, the V gene TRBV18, with D possibly being TRBD2 (5 bases). Trimming pared 3 bases from V and 7 bases from J, leaving 13 bases between. Germline assignment: CDR1 KGHSH and CDR2 LQKENI. This CDR3 is built from 14 residues. This CDR3 is CASSPPRSGNEQFF. In DNA, the CDR3 is TGTGCCAGCTCACCCCCTAGATCGGGAAATGAGCAGTTCTTC. Variable domain in full (rest from reference TRBV18 and TRBJ2-1): NAGVMQNPRHLVRRRGQEARLRCSPMKGHSHVYWYRQLPEEGLKFMVYLQKENIIDESGMPKERFSAEFPKEGPSILRIQQVVRGDSAAYFCASSPPRSGNEQFFGPGTRLTVL.

The chain joins TRBV7-9 to TRBJ1-1; tentatively, D is TRBD1 (5 bases). In germline, CDR1 is SEHNR, CDR2 FQNEAQ (reference sequence). The V end was cut by 4 bases, the J end by 1 base, with 16 bases between. The CDR3 sequence is 16 residues long. The CDR3 protein is CASSSAWGSQNTEAFF. In DNA form, the CDR3 reads TGTGCCAGCAGCTCAGCGTGGGGCAGTCAGAACACTGAAGCTTTCTTT.

V gene TRBV25-1 combines with J gene TRBJ1-6; 7 nucleotides agree with TRBD1. The CDR3 runs to 14 residues. V lost 3 bases to trimming and J lost 12 bases; unmatched junction nucleotides: 8. Germline CDR1 MGHDK, CDR2 SYGVNS. The CDR3, as DNA: TGTGCCAGCAGTGATTCGGGACAGCGGTTACCCCTCCACTTT. Its protein is CASSDSGQRLPLHF.